Below, 24 T cell receptor beta chains from the same sample are listed, as sequenced in a study of human T cells and chemical hapten exposure. Time point defined: healthy volunteer bleed at 2 weeks. The study extracted total RNA from unfractionated whole blood. One entry per CDR3 protein results from TCRdb running MiXCR on the RACE reads. Of roughly 120,000 distinct CDR3 sequences detected, about 9% appear once; the ten largest clones hold approximately 1.6%. The specimen was whole blood. The source of these receptors is a male donor in good health. Some clones in this sample may be carry-over from other donors' samples.

This clonotype showed up just a few times. This rearrangement joins TRBV6-5 to TRBJ1-1, with a tentative D call TRBD1 (6 bases). The V end was cut by 0 bases, the J end by 1 base, with 12 bases between. The CDR3 consists of 16 residues. Looked up from germline, CDR1 is MNHEY and CDR2 is SVGAGI. CDR3 loop: CASSYSRGPPNTEAFF. The CDR3 DNA reads as TGTGCCAGCAGTTACTCCAGGGGACCCCCGAACACTGAAGCTTTCTTT.

This clonotype was observed many times. V gene TRBV20-1 combines with J gene TRBJ2-7; D is perhaps TRBD1 or TRBD2 (5 bases each). This CDR3 has 13 residues. Germline-derived CDR1 and CDR2 are DFQATT and SNEGSKA (reference sequence). V was pared by 6 bases and J by 3 bases, with 15 bases between. CDR3 region: CSANEGTNYEQYF. The CDR3 nucleotides are TGCAGTGCCAACGAGGGGACCAACTACGAGCAGTACTTC.

This chain uses TRBV6-6 with TRBJ2-1; 11 bases are shared with TRBD1. CDR1 and CDR2 from the germline V gene are MNHNY and SVGAGI (reference sequence). The CDR3 has 15 amino acids. V lost 5 bases to trimming and J lost 9 bases; unmatched junction nucleotides: 9. DNA of the CDR3: TGTGCCAGCAGTGTCCGGGACAGGGGGGATAGTGAGCAGTTCTTC. Translated: CASSVRDRGDSEQFF.

The CDR3 reads CASSQDRTVKNIQYF. In nucleotides, the CDR3 is TGTGCCAGCAGCCAAGATAGGACAGTGAAAAACATTCAGTACTTC. The rearrangement uses TRBV3-1 and TRBJ2-4; perhaps TRBD1 as D (6 bases). V was trimmed by 0 bases and J by 4 bases, leaving 10 bases between them. The germline V gene encodes CDR1 LGHDT and CDR2 YNNKEL (reference sequence). This CDR3 has 15 amino acids.

This clonotype was recorded a few times. V usage is TRBV5-1 and J usage is TRBJ2-1; D is perhaps TRBD2 (5 bases). The V gene's germline CDR1 is SGHRS and CDR2 YFSETQ. CDR3 size: 14 residues. Between the trimmed V and J ends, which lost 3 bases and 6 bases, there was a span of 13 bases. CDR3 residues: CASSSGGVSNEQFF. The CDR3 DNA reads TGCGCCAGCAGCTCAGGAGGCGTTAGCAATGAGCAGTTCTTC.

CDR3 coding DNA: TGTGCCAGCAGCTCCTTCCGTCGAGACAGGCACCCGAATGAGCAGTTCTTC. Translation: CASSSFRRDRHPNEQFF. The chain uses TRBV11-2 and TRBJ2-1; a weak D match, TRBD1 (6 bases). The CDR3 loop spans 17 amino acids. Germline CDR1 reads SGHAT; CDR2 reads FQNNGV. The V and J ends lost 4 bases and 7 bases respectively, with 23 bases between them.

The gene calls are TRBV6-1 and TRBJ1-5; the match to TRBD1 covers 7 bases. The germline gives CDR1 MNHNS, CDR2 SASEGT. CDR3 length: 15 amino acids. J lost 5 bases, V lost 2 bases, and 6 bases had no gene match. CDR3 in amino acids: CASSERGQYHQPQHF. CDR3 coding DNA: TGTGCCAGCAGTGAAAGGGGGCAGTACCATCAGCCCCAGCATTTT.

This clonotype has only a few counts. The chain joins TRBV28 to TRBJ1-6; perhaps TRBD1 as D (5 bases). CDR3 length equals 16 residues. V gave up 6 bases and J gave up 11 bases, with 23 bases separating them. Germline-derived CDR1 and CDR2 are MDHEN and SYDVKM. The CDR3 reads CASRAFVGREGAPLHF. The DNA for the CDR3 is TGTGCCAGCAGGGCGTTCGTGGGCCGCGAAGGGGCACCCCTCCACTTT.

This clonotype has at least ten counts. The V call is TRBV29-1, the J call TRBJ2-3, with a tentative D call TRBD2 (5 bases). V gave up 2 bases and J gave up 4 bases, with 16 bases separating them. The CDR3 is made up of 15 amino acids. Germline V gives CDR1 SQVTM, CDR2 ANQGSEA. The CDR3 region is CSVEMDGITADTQYF. DNA for the CDR3: TGCAGCGTTGAAATGGACGGGATCACGGCAGATACGCAGTATTTT.

This clonotype was recorded many times. This chain joins TRBV5-1 and TRBJ2-5, with D possibly being TRBD2 (5 bases). V gave up 0 bases and J gave up 5 bases, with 8 bases separating them. CDR1 SGHRS and CDR2 YFSETQ come from the germline V gene. The CDR3 extends over 13 amino acids. The CDR3 loop reads CASSLGTGETQYF. The DNA of the CDR3 is TGCGCCAGCAGCTTGGGGACGGGGGAGACCCAGTACTTC.

This clonotype occurred many times. This chain uses TRBV6-1 with TRBJ1-1; 9 positions agree with TRBD1. Germline V gene data show CDR1 as MNHNS and CDR2 as SASEGT. J was trimmed by 6 bases and V by 6 bases; bases with no gene match: 17. The CDR3 runs 17 residues. CDR3 sequence: CASSPGPNITGGSEAFF. The CDR3 region has the DNA TGTGCCAGCAGCCCTGGCCCCAATATTACAGGGGGCTCTGAAGCTTTCTTT.

The table lists this clonotype with many counts. V usage is TRBV10-3 and J usage is TRBJ2-6; D is ambiguous. V was pared by 6 bases and J by 1 base, with 1 base between. The CDR3 consists of 12 residues. The germline gives CDR1 ENHRY, CDR2 SYGVKD. The DNA for the CDR3 is TGTGCCATCAGATCTGGGGCCAACGTCCTGACTTTC. Amino acid sequence: CAIRSGANVLTF.

This clonotype was detected a few times. The chain uses TRBV7-9 and TRBJ2-7; the match to TRBD2 covers 10 bases. CDR3 size: 16 residues. Germline loops: CDR1 SEHNR, CDR2 FQNEAQ (reference sequence). After removal of 0 bases from V and 4 bases from J, the junction contained 6 bases not matched to a gene. The CDR3 loop is CASSLASSGSSYEQYF. The CDR3 DNA sequence: TGTGCCAGCAGCTTAGCGTCTAGCGGGAGTTCGTACGAGCAGTACTTC.

A few counts support this clonotype. The CDR3 coding sequence is TGTGCCAGCAGTCCATCGGACAGGGCTATAGCTGAAGCTTTCTTT. Translating it yields CASSPSDRAIAEAFF. V and J are TRBV12-3 or TRBV12-4 and TRBJ1-1, with 8 bases fitting TRBD1. The CDR3 sequence is 15 residues long. After removal of 5 bases from V and 6 bases from J, the junction contained 11 bases not matched to a gene.

This clonotype was detected many times. The chain joins TRBV20-1 to TRBJ2-3; the D call may be TRBD1 or TRBD2 (5 bases each). Trimming took off 5 bases at V and 1 base at J, with 10 bases between the two ends. The CDR3 is 13 residues long. Germline V gene sequence: CDR1 DFQATT, CDR2 SNEGSKA (reference sequence). The CDR3 region has the DNA TGCAGTGCTCCCAGGGACGGCACAGATACGCAGTATTTT. Translated, it gives CSAPRDGTDTQYF.

This clonotype was observed a handful of times. This sequence joins TRBV7-9 and TRBJ2-1; the match to TRBD1 covers 9 bases. The CDR3 covers 14 residues. Unmatched junction bases numbered 7, after V lost 5 bases and J lost 8 bases. Germline CDR1 reads SEHNR; CDR2 reads FQNEAQ (reference sequence). The CDR3 nucleotides are TGTGCCAGCAGCATTGGACAGGGGAGCGATGAGCAGTTCTTC. Protein sequence: CASSIGQGSDEQFF.

The sample holds a few counts of this clonotype. The chain combines TRBV3-1 with TRBJ1-2; TRBD1 aligns across 10 bases. The CDR3 has 15 residues. Trimming cost V 11 bases and J 4 bases; bases outside gene matches: 13. Per the germline V gene, CDR1 is LGHDT and CDR2 is YNNKEL (reference sequence). The CDR3 reads CAARDRGTAGYGYTF. Written as DNA, the CDR3 is TGTGCCGCGAGGGACAGGGGCACGGCCGGCTATGGCTACACCTTC.

This clonotype was seen many times. The rearrangement uses TRBV20-1 and TRBJ2-2; D gene ambiguous. Deletions cut 0 bases from V and 1 base from J, with 6 bases between. In germline, CDR1 is DFQATT, CDR2 SNEGSKA (reference sequence). The CDR3 spans 14 residues. The DNA for the CDR3 is TGCAGTGCTAGAGATAACGGGAACACCGGGGAGCTGTTTTTT. It encodes CSARDNGNTGELFF.

Many counts were recorded for this clonotype. The chain carries TRBV5-1 and TRBJ2-3, with D possibly being TRBD1 (6 bases). CDR3 length: 15 amino acids. Germline V CDR1 and CDR2: SGHRS, YFSETQ. Trimming cost V 3 bases and J 2 bases, with 13 bases left between them. CDR3 region: CASSSDRRLTDTQYF. CDR3 DNA: TGCGCCAGCAGCTCCGACAGGAGACTCACAGATACGCAGTATTTT.

This clonotype was counted at least ten times. J is TRBJ1-1 and V is TRBV13; D gene uncertain. Germline CDR1 reads PRHDT; CDR2 reads FYEKMQ (reference sequence). The CDR3 spans 14 residues. V was shortened by 3 bases and J by 1 base, with 9 bases between the two germline ends. The DNA for the CDR3 is TGTGCCAGCAGCTTGCAGGTGGGGAACACTGAAGCTTTCTTT. This codes for CASSLQVGNTEAFF.

J is TRBJ2-7 and V is TRBV27, with TRBD2 identical over 11 bases. After removal of 7 bases from V and 4 bases from J, the junction contained 6 bases not matched to a gene. In germline, CDR1 is MNHEY, CDR2 SMNVEV (reference sequence). This CDR3 has 14 amino acids. The CDR3 loop reads CASTPLAGDYEQYF. CDR3 sequence (DNA): TGTGCCAGCACCCCACTAGCGGGGGATTACGAGCAGTACTTC.

This clonotype has just a few counts. This chain connects TRBV27 to TRBJ2-7; TRBD2 aligns across 9 bases. The trim removed 5 bases at V and 3 bases at J, leaving 14 bases unmatched. This CDR3 spans 17 amino acids. Germline V gives CDR1 MNHEY, CDR2 SMNVEV (reference sequence). CDR3 in amino acids: CASSPRQEGSGSYEQYF. CDR3 nucleotide sequence: TGTGCCAGCAGTCCCAGACAGGAGGGTAGCGGGAGCTACGAGCAGTACTTC.

The chain has TRBV6-6 and TRBJ2-7; the D gene is possibly TRBD2 (5 bases). Germline V lookup: CDR1 MNHNY, CDR2 SVGAGI (reference sequence). This CDR3 comprises 14 residues. Trimming took off 6 bases at V and 1 base at J, with 13 bases between the two ends. This CDR3 reads CASSIATGSYEQYF. As DNA, the CDR3 is TGTGCCAGCAGCATTGCGACGGGGTCCTACGAGCAGTACTTC.

This sequence joins TRBV21-1 and TRBJ1-5; the table's D gene call, TRBD1, was not cross checked with the DNA. TRBV21-1 counts as a pseudogene. This CDR3 has 15 residues. CDR3 in amino acids: CASSPRPQGNQPQHF. CDR3 bases: TGTGCCAGCAGCCCACGCCCGCAGGGCAATCAGCCCCAGCATTTT.